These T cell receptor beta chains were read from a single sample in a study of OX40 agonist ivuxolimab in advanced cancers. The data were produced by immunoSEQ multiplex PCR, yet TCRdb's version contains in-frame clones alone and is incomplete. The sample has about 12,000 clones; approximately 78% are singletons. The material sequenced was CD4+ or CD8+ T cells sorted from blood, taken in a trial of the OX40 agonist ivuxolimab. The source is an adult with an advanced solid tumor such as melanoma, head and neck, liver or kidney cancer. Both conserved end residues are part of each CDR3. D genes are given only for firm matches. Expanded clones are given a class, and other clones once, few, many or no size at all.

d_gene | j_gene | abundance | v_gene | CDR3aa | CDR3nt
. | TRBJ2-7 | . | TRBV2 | CATQGILRYEQYF | TGTGCCACCCAGGGGATCCTTCGCTACGAGCAGTACTTC
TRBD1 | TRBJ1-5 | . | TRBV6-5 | CASIWTGDSNQPQHF | TGTGCCAGCATTTGGACAGGGGATAGCAATCAGCCCCAGCATTTT
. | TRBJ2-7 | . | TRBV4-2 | CASSRTGNPYEQYF | TGTGCCAGCTCCCGGACGGGAAATCCTTACGAGCAGTACTTC
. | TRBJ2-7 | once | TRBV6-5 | CASSYRGPAYEQYF | TGTGCCAGCAGTTACAGGGGACCTGCCTACGAGCAGTACTTC
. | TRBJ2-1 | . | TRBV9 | CASSVGGSLYNEQFF | TGTGCCAGCAGCGTAGGAGGGAGTCTGTACAATGAGCAGTTCTTC
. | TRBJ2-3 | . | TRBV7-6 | CASSPGLAEPTDTQYF | TGTGCCAGCAGCCCCGGCTTGGCGGAACCCACAGATACGCAGTATTTT
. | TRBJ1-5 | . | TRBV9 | CASSVSGVGNQPQHF | TGTGCCAGCAGCGTCTCGGGGGTCGGCAATCAGCCCCAGCATTTT
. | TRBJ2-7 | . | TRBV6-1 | CASSDDEQYF | TGTGCCAGCAGCGACGACGAGCAGTACTTC
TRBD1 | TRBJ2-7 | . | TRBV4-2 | CASSQSPGGPYEQYF | TGTGCCAGCAGCCAATCCCCAGGGGGCCCCTACGAGCAGTACTTC
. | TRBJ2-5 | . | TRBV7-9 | CASSLRVAAQETQYF | TGTGCCAGCAGCTTACGAGTAGCGGCCCAAGAGACCCAGTACTTC
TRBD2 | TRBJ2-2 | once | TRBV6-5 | CANSYELAGGGGELFF | TGTGCCAACAGTTACGAACTAGCGGGAGGTGGTGGGGAGCTGTTTTTT
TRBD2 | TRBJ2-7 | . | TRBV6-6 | CASSLIGGSEQYF | TGTGCCAGCAGCCTTATCGGGGGGTCCGAGCAGTACTTC
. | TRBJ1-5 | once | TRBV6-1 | CASSGQANSNQPQHF | TGTGCCAGCAGTGGACAGGCTAATAGCAATCAGCCCCAGCATTTT
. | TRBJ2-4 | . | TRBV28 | CASSLTGVAKNIQYF | TGTGCCAGCAGTTTAACGGGGGTAGCCAAAAACATTCAGTACTTC
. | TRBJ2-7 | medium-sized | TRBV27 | CASSGLSRFDEQYF | TGTGCCAGCAGTGGACTTTCCCGCTTTGACGAGCAGTACTTC
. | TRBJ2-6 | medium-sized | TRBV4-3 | CASSQETGSGANVLTF | TGCGCCAGCAGCCAAGAGACAGGAAGCGGGGCCAACGTCCTGACTTTC
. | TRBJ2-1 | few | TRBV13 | CASSSSGSGYNEQFF | TGTGCCAGCAGCTCTTCAGGGTCGGGTTACAATGAGCAGTTCTTC
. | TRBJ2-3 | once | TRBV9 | CASSVEGSSTDTQYF | TGTGCCAGCAGCGTAGAGGGGTCTAGCACAGATACGCAGTATTTT
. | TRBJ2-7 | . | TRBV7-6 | CASSLVQGSYEQYF | TGTGCCAGCAGCTTAGTGCAGGGCTCCTACGAGCAGTACTTC
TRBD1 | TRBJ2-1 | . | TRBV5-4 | CASSGQGVNEQFF | TGTGCCAGCAGCGGACAGGGGGTGAATGAGCAGTTCTTC
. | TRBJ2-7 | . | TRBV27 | CASSLFGGIYEQYF | TGTGCCAGCAGTTTATTCGGCGGAATCTACGAGCAGTACTTC
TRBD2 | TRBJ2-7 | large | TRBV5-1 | CASSSLAGVSYEQYF | TGCGCCAGCAGCTCCCTAGCGGGAGTAAGTTACGAGCAGTACTTC
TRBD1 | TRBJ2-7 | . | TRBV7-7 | CASSTLDRGEEQYF | TGTGCTAGCAGCACATTGGACAGGGGCGAGGAGCAGTACTTC
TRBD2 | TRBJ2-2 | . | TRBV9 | CASSALSGTNTGELFF | TGTGCCAGCAGCGCCCTTAGCGGGACTAACACCGGGGAGCTGTTTTTT
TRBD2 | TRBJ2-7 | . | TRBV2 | CASKDSGDYEQYF | TGTGCCAGCAAAGATAGCGGGGACTACGAGCAGTACTTC
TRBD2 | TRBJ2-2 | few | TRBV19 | CATSRITGGAGGVINTGELFF | TGTGCCACCTCACGGATAACAGGGGGAGCGGGAGGGGTTATAAACACCGGGGAGCTGTTTTTT
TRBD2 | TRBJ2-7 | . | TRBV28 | CASSPRLAGGREQYF | TGTGCCAGCAGTCCCAGACTAGCGGGAGGACGGGAGCAGTACTTC
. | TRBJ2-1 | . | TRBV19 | CATTGQGLTSRWYNEQFF | TGTGCCACTACCGGACAGGGTCTGACTAGCAGATGGTACAATGAGCAGTTCTTC
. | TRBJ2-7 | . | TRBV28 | CASSWTESYEQYF | TGTGCCAGCTCATGGACAGAGTCCTACGAGCAGTACTTC
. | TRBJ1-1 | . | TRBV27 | CASRPFMNTEAFF | TGTGCCAGCAGGCCATTCATGAACACTGAAGCTTTCTTT
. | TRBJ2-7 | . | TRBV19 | CASSIGGVPYEQYF | TGTGCCAGTAGTATAGGAGGGGTCCCCTACGAGCAGTACTTC
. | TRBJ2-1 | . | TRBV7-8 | CASSPRLRDEQFF | TGTGCCAGCAGCCCGAGGTTAAGGGATGAGCAGTTCTTC
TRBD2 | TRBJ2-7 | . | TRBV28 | CASSSPTSGAYEQYF | TGTGCCAGCAGTTCCCCGACTAGCGGGGCCTACGAGCAGTACTTC
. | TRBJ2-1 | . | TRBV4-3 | CASSQDIFNEQFF | TGCGCCAGCAGCCAAGACATCTTCAATGAGCAGTTCTTC
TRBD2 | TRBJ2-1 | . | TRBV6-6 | CASSASGTSGYNEQFF | TGTGCCAGCAGCGCTTCCGGGACTAGCGGCTACAATGAGCAGTTCTTC
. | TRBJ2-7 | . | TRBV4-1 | CASSLGLTYEQYF | TGCGCCAGCAGCCTCGGACTAACCTACGAGCAGTACTTC
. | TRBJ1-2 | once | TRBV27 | CASSSLEGVGYTF | TGTGCCAGCAGTTCCCTCGAAGGGGTCGGCTACACCTTC